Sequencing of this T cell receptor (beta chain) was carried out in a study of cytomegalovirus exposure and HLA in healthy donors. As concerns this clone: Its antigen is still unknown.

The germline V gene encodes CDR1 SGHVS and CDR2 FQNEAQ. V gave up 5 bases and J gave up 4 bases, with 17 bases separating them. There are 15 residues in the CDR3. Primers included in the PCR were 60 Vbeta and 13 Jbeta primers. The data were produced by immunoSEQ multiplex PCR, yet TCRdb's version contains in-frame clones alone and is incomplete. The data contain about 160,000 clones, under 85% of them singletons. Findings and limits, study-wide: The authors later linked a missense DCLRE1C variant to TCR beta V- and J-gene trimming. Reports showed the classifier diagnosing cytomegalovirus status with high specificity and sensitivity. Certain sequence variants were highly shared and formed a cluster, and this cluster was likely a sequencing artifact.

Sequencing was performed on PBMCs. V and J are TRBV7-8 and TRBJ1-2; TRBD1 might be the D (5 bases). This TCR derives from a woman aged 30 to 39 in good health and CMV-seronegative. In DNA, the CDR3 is TGTGCCAGCAGCCCTAGCGAGGGGAATGGCTATGGCTACACCTTC. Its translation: CASSPSEGNGYGYTF.